Reported below is one TCR beta chain. Authors' data handling: Estimated nucleated cell counts came from reference gene primer amplification. This table comes from immunoSEQ multiplex PCR, and its TCRdb copy is limited to in-frame clones, with some not included. V, J and clone size reflect that table, while D and trimming were determined from the DNA. The sample has about 32,000 clones, 87% seen once; the top ten hold about 2%. The sample belongs to a study of blood T cell repertoires in COVID-19. Study context: PBMCs, B-cell-depleted T cells, or T cells provided the cDNA or gDNA that made up the material.

Germline V gives CDR1 LGHNA, CDR2 YSLEER. This CDR3 comprises 14 residues. V trimming: 4 bases; J trimming: 7 bases; junction bases outside the gene matches: 9. Source material: peripheral blood. This sequence originates from a man aged 45-65 years with active or convalescent COVID-19. This chain uses TRBV4-3 with TRBJ2-5, with 7 bases identical to TRBD1. The CDR3 DNA reads TGCGCCAGCAGCCCCCGGGACAGCCGGGGGACCCAGTACTTC. This encodes CASSPRDSRGTQYF.